These 2 T cell receptor beta chains were all obtained from the same sample, sequenced in a study of early T cells in non-severe SARS-CoV-2 infection. TCRdb redid the calling of the 5' RACE reads with MiXCR, one entry per CDR3 protein. Of about 40,000 distinct CDR3 sequences in the sample, over 4% are singletons; the top ten hold 4.8%. Sequenced sample: whole blood. The receptors shown here come from an adult who was a healthcare worker with PCR-confirmed SARS-CoV-2 infection or an uninfected control (not recorded which).

This clonotype was seen repeatedly, ten times or more. The chain is built from TRBV19 and TRBJ2-1; 9 nucleotides agree with TRBD1. This CDR3 region has 15 residues. Trimming cost V 4 bases and J 1 base; bases outside gene matches: 2. The germline V gene has CDR1 LNHDA and CDR2 SQIVND (reference sequence). In nucleotides, the CDR3 is TGTGCCAGTAGTAGGGGGACAGGGTCCTACAATGAGCAGTTCTTC. It is translated as CASSRGTGSYNEQFF. The variable domain in full, with the rest retrieved from reference TRBV19 and TRBJ2-1, is DGGITQSPKYLFRKEGQNVTLSCEQNLNHDAMYWYRQDPGQGLRLIYYSQIVNDFQKGDIAEGYSVSREKKESFPLTVTSAQKNPTAFYLCASSRGTGSYNEQFFGPGTRLTVL.

This clonotype was counted many times. The chain is built from TRBV5-4 and TRBJ2-7; TRBD1 is a possible D gene (5 bases). Trimming stripped 10 bases from V and 3 bases from J, with 14 bases between. CDR1 and CDR2 (germline): SGHNT, YYREEE (reference sequence). CDR3 length equals 12 residues. The CDR3 nucleotides read TGTGCCCGCACCTGGGGCCGCTACGAGCAGTACTTC. Encoded protein: CARTWGRYEQYF.